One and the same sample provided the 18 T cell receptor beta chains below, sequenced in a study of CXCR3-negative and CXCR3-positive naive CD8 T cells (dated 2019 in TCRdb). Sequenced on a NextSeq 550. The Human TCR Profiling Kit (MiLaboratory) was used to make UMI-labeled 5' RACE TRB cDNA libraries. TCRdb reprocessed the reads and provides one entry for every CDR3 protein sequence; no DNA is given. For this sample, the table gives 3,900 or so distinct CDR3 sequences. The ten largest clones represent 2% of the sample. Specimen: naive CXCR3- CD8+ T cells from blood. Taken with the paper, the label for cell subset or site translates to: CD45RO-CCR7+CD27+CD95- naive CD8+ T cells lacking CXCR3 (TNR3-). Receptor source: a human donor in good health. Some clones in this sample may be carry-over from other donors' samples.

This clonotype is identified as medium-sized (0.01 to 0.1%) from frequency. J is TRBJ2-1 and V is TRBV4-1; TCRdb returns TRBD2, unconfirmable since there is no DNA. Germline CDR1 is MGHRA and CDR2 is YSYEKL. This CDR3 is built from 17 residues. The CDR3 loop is CASTAPATSGGAGEQFF.

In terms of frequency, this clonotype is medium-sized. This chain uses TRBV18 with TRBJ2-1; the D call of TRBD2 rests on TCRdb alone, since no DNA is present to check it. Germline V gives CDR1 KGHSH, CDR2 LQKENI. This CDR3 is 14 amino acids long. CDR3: CASSGTSEYNEQFF. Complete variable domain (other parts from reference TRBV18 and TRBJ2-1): NAGVMQNPRHLVRRRGQEARLRCSPMKGHSHVYWYRQLPEEGLKFMVYLQKENIIDESGMPKERFSAEFPKEGPSILRIQQVVRGDSAAYFCASSGTSEYNEQFFGPGTRLTVL.

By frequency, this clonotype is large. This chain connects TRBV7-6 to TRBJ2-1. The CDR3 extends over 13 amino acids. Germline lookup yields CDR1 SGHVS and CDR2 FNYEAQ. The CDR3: CASSLARDNEQFF.

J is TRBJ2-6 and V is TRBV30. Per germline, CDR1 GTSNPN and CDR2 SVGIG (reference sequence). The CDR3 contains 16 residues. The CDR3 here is CAWMHAQQVGANVLTF. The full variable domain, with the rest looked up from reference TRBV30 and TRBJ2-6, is SQTIHQWPATLVQPVGSPLSLECTVEGTSNPNLYWYRQAAGRGLQLLFYSVGIGQISSEVPQNLSASRPQDRQFILSSKKLLLSDSGFYLCAWMHAQQVGANVLTFGAGSRLTVL.

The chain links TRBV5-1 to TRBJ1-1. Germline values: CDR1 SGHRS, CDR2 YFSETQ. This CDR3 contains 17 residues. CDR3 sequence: CASSLAVYLGTYTEAFF.

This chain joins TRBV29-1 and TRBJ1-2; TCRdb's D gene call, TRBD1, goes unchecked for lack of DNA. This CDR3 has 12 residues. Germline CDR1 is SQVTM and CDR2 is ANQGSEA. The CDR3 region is CSVDPDPYGYTF.

This CDR3 is CASSQDYRGIGEKLFF. The chain recombines TRBV4-3 with TRBJ1-4; TCRdb outputs TRBD1, but without DNA this stays unchecked. Germline CDR1 reads LGHNA; CDR2 reads YSLEER. There are 16 residues in the CDR3.

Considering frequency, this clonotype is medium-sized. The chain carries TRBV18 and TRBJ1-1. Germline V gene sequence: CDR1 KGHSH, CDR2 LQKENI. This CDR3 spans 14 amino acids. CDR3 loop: CASSLQDATTEAFF.

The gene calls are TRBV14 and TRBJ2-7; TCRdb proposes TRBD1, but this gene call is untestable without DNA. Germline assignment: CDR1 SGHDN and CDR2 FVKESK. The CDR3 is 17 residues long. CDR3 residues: CASSQGTGVFRSYEQYF.

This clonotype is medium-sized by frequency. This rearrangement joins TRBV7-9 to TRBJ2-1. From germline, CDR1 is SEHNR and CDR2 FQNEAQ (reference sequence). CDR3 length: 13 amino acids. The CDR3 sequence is CASSLRNGDEQFF.

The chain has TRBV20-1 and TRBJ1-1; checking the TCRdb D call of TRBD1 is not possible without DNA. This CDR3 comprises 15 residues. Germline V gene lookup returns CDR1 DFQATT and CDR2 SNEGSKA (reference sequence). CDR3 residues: CSAGDREIGNTEAFF.

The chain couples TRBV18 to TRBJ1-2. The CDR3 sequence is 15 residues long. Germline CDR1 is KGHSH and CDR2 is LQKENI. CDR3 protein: CASSPPGFSGYGYTF.

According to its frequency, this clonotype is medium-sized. CDR3 amino acids: CSVLGGGEQYF. The V and J genes are TRBV29-1 and TRBJ2-7; the D call from TCRdb, TRBD1, cannot be confirmed without DNA. This CDR3 contains 11 residues. The germline V gene has CDR1 SQVTM and CDR2 ANQGSEA.

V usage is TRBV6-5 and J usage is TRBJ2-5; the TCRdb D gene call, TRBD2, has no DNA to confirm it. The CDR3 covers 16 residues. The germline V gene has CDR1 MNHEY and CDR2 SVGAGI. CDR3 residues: CASSYSSYDLVETQYF.

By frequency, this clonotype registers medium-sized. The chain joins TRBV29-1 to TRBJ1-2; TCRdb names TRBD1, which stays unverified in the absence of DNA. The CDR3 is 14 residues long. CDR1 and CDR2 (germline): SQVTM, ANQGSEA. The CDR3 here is CSAPGTGWGYGYTF.

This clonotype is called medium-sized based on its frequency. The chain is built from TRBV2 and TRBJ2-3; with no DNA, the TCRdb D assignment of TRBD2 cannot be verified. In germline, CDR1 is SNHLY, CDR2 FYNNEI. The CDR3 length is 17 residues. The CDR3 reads CASSVDETNPSTDTQYF.

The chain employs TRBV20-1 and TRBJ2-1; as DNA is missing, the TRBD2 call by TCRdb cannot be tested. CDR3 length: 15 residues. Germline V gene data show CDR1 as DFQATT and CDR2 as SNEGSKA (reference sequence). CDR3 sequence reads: CSARDRDSGHNEQFF.

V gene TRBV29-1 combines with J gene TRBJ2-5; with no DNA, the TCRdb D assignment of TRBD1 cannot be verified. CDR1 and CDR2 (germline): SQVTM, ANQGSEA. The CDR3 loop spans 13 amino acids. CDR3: CSGQQGFEETQYF.